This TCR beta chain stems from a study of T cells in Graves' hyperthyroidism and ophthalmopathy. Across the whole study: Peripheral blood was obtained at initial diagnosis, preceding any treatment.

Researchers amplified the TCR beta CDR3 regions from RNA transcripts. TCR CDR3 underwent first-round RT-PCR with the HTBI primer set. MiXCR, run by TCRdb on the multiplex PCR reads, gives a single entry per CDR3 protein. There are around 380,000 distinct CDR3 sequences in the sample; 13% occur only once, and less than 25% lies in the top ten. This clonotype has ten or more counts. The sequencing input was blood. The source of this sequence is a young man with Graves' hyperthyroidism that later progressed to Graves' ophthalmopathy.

Here the CDR3 DNA reads TGCGCCAGCAGCTTACAGGGGTCGAACACCGGGGAGCTGTTTTTT. It is translated as CASSLQGSNTGELFF. The chain links TRBV5-1 to TRBJ2-2, with 7 bases matching TRBD1. V gave up 2 bases and J gave up 0 bases; unmatched junction bases: 1. Germline values: CDR1 SGHRS, CDR2 YFSETQ. The CDR3 extends over 15 amino acids.